A selection of T cell receptor beta chains follows, all from one sample in a study of beta chain features in type 1 diabetes. Measured with immunoSEQ multiplex PCR; TCRdb has only the in-frame clones, and not every one. The sample lists 50,000 or so clones, roughly 39% seen once, with 1.4% in the top ten. Sequencing was done on a sample of Tregs from blood. The receptors shown here come from a man aged 25 to 40 with type 1 diabetes. CDR3s include the opening cysteine and the closing phenylalanine or tryptophan. A D gene is named only where the DNA matches it firmly. Not all rows give a size; the values are once, few, many and, for expanded clones, a class.

few	TRBV5-1	-	14	TRBJ1-2	CASSLSSDVYGYTF	TGCGCCAGCAGCTTGTCCTCAGATGTCTATGGCTACACCTTC
-	TRBV4-2	TRBD1	14	TRBJ2-5	CASSQGTGDDTQYF	TGTGCCAGCAGCCAAGGGACAGGGGACGATACCCAGTACTTC
few	TRBV28	TRBD2	14	TRBJ2-7	CASSPPAGDGEQYF	TGTGCCAGCAGTCCCCCGGCGGGAGACGGAGAGCAGTACTTC
once	TRBV5-6	-	15	TRBJ2-3	CASSFPGQTSDTQYF	TGTGCCAGCAGCTTTCCGGGACAAACTTCAGATACGCAGTATTTT
-	TRBV10-3	TRBD1	15	TRBJ1-5	CAISETDRGGQPQHF	TGTGCCATCAGTGAGACGGACAGGGGTGGTCAGCCCCAGCATTTT
few	TRBV7-2	-	14	TRBJ2-3	CASSIGSYTDTQYF	TGTGCCAGCAGCATAGGGAGTTACACAGATACGCAGTATTTT
few	TRBV18	TRBD1	15	TRBJ2-1	CASSPFGTGANEQFF	TGTGCCAGCTCACCGTTCGGGACAGGGGCGAATGAGCAGTTCTTC
few	TRBV7-2	TRBD1	14	TRBJ2-1	CASSYSGTGRPQFF	TGTGCCAGCAGCTACTCCGGGACAGGGCGACCCCAGTTCTTC
-	TRBV30	-	14	TRBJ1-5	CAWTAGPGGQPQHF	TGTGCCTGGACCGCAGGTCCGGGGGGTCAGCCCCAGCATTTT
medium-sized	TRBV13	-	14	TRBJ2-1	CASSLDYYDNEQFF	TGTGCCAGCAGCTTAGATTACTACGACAATGAGCAGTTCTTC
few	TRBV15	-	18	TRBJ2-1	CATSRDLDPRDTWDEQFF	TGTGCCACCAGCAGAGATTTGGACCCCCGGGACACCTGGGATGAGCAGTTCTTC
-	TRBV5-1	-	14	TRBJ2-1	CASSFGLAGDEQFF	TGCGCCAGCAGCTTTGGTCTAGCAGGCGATGAGCAGTTCTTC
-	TRBV30	TRBD1	11	TRBJ1-2	CAWRVDRATTF	TGTGCCTGGAGGGTGGACAGGGCGACCACCTTC
-	TRBV27	TRBD1	15	TRBJ2-6	CASSIGTAGANVLTF	TGTGCCAGCAGTATCGGGACAGCTGGGGCCAACGTCCTGACTTTC
few	TRBV5-4	TRBD2	14	TRBJ2-1	CASSLGLAKGEQFF	TGTGCCAGCAGCTTGGGACTAGCTAAAGGTGAGCAGTTCTTC
few	TRBV28	TRBD1	14	TRBJ2-1	CASTAGQGWSEQFF	TGTGCCAGCACCGCAGGACAGGGGTGGAGTGAGCAGTTCTTC
few	TRBV29-1	TRBD1	15	TRBJ2-3	CSVEGGQVSTDTQYF	TGCAGCGTCGAGGGCGGACAGGTCAGCACAGATACGCAGTATTTT
few	TRBV7-2	-	11	TRBJ1-1	CASGAYTEAFF	TGTGCCAGCGGGGCGTACACTGAAGCTTTCTTT
-	TRBV27	-	14	TRBJ1-5	CASSLLTSNQPQHF	TGTGCCAGCAGTCTCCTCACAAGCAATCAGCCCCAGCATTTT
few	TRBV5-1	-	14	TRBJ2-5	CASSFPVEGETQYF	TGCGCCAGCAGCTTCCCCGTCGAGGGAGAGACCCAGTACTTC
-	TRBV18	-	13	TRBJ1-1	CASSPSRDFEAFF	TGTGCCAGCTCACCTTCCCGGGACTTTGAAGCTTTCTTT
-	TRBV6-5	-	14	TRBJ2-2	CASSRRQEHGELFF	TGTGCCAGCAGTCGAAGACAGGAGCACGGGGAGCTGTTTTTT
-	TRBV15	-	13	TRBJ2-5	CATSRDQGETQYF	TGTGCCACCAGCAGAGATCAGGGAGAGACCCAGTACTTC
few	TRBV7-2	-	16	TRBJ2-6	CASSLGRTAGANVLTF	TGTGCCAGCAGCCTGGGCAGGACAGCTGGGGCCAACGTCCTGACTTTC
-	TRBV2	TRBD2	12	TRBJ2-3	CASRASGDTQYF	TGTGCCAGCCGGGCTAGCGGAGATACGCAGTATTTT
-	TRBV28	TRBD1	15	TRBJ1-1	CASSLFGTGALEAFF	TGTGCCAGCAGTTTATTTGGGACAGGGGCTTTGGAAGCTTTCTTT
few	TRBV28	TRBD2	13	TRBJ2-7	CATGLAGSYEQYF	TGTGCCACAGGACTAGCGGGATCCTACGAGCAGTACTTC
once	TRBV7-6	TRBD2	13	TRBJ2-5	CASSLAGGETQYF	TGTGCCAGCAGTCTAGCGGGCGGGGAGACCCAGTACTTC
-	TRBV19	TRBD1	14	TRBJ2-7	CASSSTGTAYEQYF	TGTGCCAGTAGCTCAACTGGGACAGCCTACGAGCAGTACTTC
few	TRBV7-8	-	15	TRBJ2-3	CASSFRGIGTDTQYF	TGTGCCAGCAGCTTTCGGGGAATAGGCACAGATACGCAGTATTTT
few	TRBV9	TRBD2	19	TRBJ2-3	CASSSRIGGLAGGVDTQYF	TGTGCCAGCAGCTCCCGTATCGGCGGACTAGCGGGAGGAGTAGATACGCAGTATTTT
few	TRBV5-4	TRBD1	16	TRBJ2-3	CASSLEQGTNTDTQYF	TGTGCCAGCAGCCTGGAACAGGGGACGAATACAGATACGCAGTATTTT
-	TRBV2	TRBD1	14	TRBJ1-5	CASSETTGDQPQHF	TGTGCCAGCAGTGAAACGACAGGGGACCAGCCCCAGCATTTT
few	TRBV11-2	TRBD2	16	TRBJ2-3	CASSLGEREVWYTQYF	TGTGCCAGCAGCTTAGGCGAGCGGGAGGTCTGGTATACGCAGTATTTT
-	TRBV18	-	13	TRBJ2-5	CASSPGRQETQYF	TGTGCCAGCTCACCAGGGCGCCAAGAGACCCAGTACTTC
few	TRBV5-1	TRBD2	18	TRBJ2-1	CASSLDPSGLSSYNEQFF	TGCGCCAGCAGCTTGGATCCTAGCGGGTTGAGCTCCTACAATGAGCAGTTCTTC
-	TRBV11-1	-	13	TRBJ1-4	CASSRGQNEKLFF	TGTGCCAGCAGCAGGGGACAAAATGAAAAACTGTTTTTT
few	TRBV2	TRBD1	18	TRBJ2-3	CASSEALTGQGRTDTQYF	TGTGCCAGCAGTGAAGCGCTTACGGGACAGGGGAGAACAGATACGCAGTATTTT
few	TRBV19	TRBD2	14	TRBJ2-1	CASSILAGANEQFF	TGTGCCAGTAGTATCCTAGCGGGAGCCAATGAGCAGTTCTTC
-	TRBV18	TRBD2	17	TRBJ2-1	CASSRSITSGTYNEQFF	TGTGCCAGCTCACGATCGATTACTAGCGGTACTTACAATGAGCAGTTCTTC
few	TRBV4-2	TRBD1	16	TRBJ2-1	CASSQGGTGSYNEQFF	TGTGCCAGCAGCCAAGGCGGGACAGGTTCCTACAATGAGCAGTTCTTC
-	TRBV6-1	-	14	TRBJ1-1	CASSEGTANTEAFF	TGTGCCAGCAGTGAAGGGACAGCGAACACTGAAGCTTTCTTT
-	TRBV5-6	TRBD2	14	TRBJ2-3	CASSLAASGHTQYF	TGTGCCAGCAGCTTGGCGGCTAGCGGGCATACGCAGTATTTT
-	TRBV28	TRBD2	17	TRBJ2-7	CASSLTISRREGYEQYF	TGTGCCAGCAGTTTAACCATCTCTCGCCGGGAGGGCTACGAGCAGTACTTC
few	TRBV9	TRBD1	15	TRBJ2-1	CASSVGTGVRGEQFF	TGTGCCAGCAGCGTTGGGACAGGGGTCCGGGGTGAGCAGTTCTTC
-	TRBV4-2	-	15	TRBJ2-2	CASSQVASYTGELFF	TGTGCCAGCAGCCAAGTTGCGTCCTACACCGGGGAGCTGTTTTTT
few	TRBV6-1	-	14	TRBJ1-4	CASSDPTGMEKLFF	TGTGCCAGCAGTGATCCGACGGGTATGGAAAAACTGTTTTTT
-	TRBV2	-	14	TRBJ2-6	CASVRSSGANVLTF	TGTGCCAGCGTACGGAGCTCTGGGGCCAACGTCCTGACTTTC
once	TRBV9	TRBD2	15	TRBJ2-7	CASSVGSGTFYEQYF	TGTGCCAGCAGCGTAGGTAGCGGGACCTTCTACGAGCAGTACTTC
-	TRBV5-5	-	14	TRBJ2-7	CASSLRLFAGTKYF	TGTGCCAGCAGCTTGAGATTATTTGCAGGGACAAAGTACTTC
few	TRBV9	-	14	TRBJ2-2	CARDRGRHTGELFF	TGTGCCAGGGACCGTGGGAGGCACACCGGGGAGCTGTTTTTT
-	TRBV28	-	14	TRBJ1-1	CASRPQVSHTEAFF	TGTGCCAGCAGACCACAGGTGTCGCACACTGAAGCTTTCTTT
once	TRBV6-6	-	15	TRBJ1-1	CASSPTGIMNTEAFF	TGTGCCAGCAGTCCGACGGGGATCATGAACACTGAAGCTTTCTTT
-	TRBV5-1	-	13	TRBJ2-3	CASKFEGTDTQYF	TGCGCCAGCAAGTTTGAGGGCACAGATACGCAGTATTTT
-	TRBV5-1	-	12	TRBJ2-5	CASSSESGTQYF	TGCGCCAGCAGCTCAGAATCGGGGACCCAGTACTTC